This T cell receptor beta chain appears in the sequencing data of a study of blood T cell repertoires in COVID-19. For the study at large: From the United States, Italy and Spain came samples of acute and convalescent COVID-19. Nucleic acid was either cDNA or gDNA, and it came from T cells, B-cell-depleted T cells, or PBMCs.

Original processing notes: Amplification with reference gene primers provided the estimates of nucleated cell counts. Repertoires were generated with immunoSEQ multiplex PCR, while TCRdb's copy carries only in-frame clones and drops some. V and J calls and clone size come straight from that table; D and trimming were deduced from the DNA. This repertoire shows about 360,000 clones, more than 85% found once; its top ten account for 3%. The CDR3 spans 15 residues. V lost 2 bases, J lost 4 bases, and 6 bases stayed unmatched. CDR1 and CDR2 from the germline V gene are SGHRS and YFSETQ. Sample: peripheral blood. V is TRBV5-1 and J is TRBJ2-1; 7 positions match TRBD1. This TCR came from a human donor in a cohort sampled during active COVID-19. The CDR3: CASSFRDRIYNEQFF. CDR3 nucleotides: TGCGCCAGCAGCTTCCGGGACAGAATATACAATGAGCAGTTCTTC.